The present T cell receptor (beta chain) was sequenced within a study of monozygotic twins with cystic fibrosis. Study-wide context: Libraries were built from about 3 micrograms of fragmented DNA using approximately 16 PCR cycles. Notes on the study in general: Monozygotic CF twin pairs shared significantly more nucleotide-identical clonotypes than unrelated CF individuals did. Shared CDR3 numbers were not associated with age, concordance or severity. J usage was most co-twin-similar in 8 of 16 pairs, V in 13.

This clone was detected once. As yet, its antigen is unknown. The assay was immunoSEQ multiplex PCR, and TCRdb's table has in-frame clones only and misses some. The data contain around 34,000 clones, around 90% of them singletons. There are 17 residues in the CDR3. J lost 0 bases, V lost 6 bases, and 9 bases had no gene match. Germline V gives CDR1 MRHNA, CDR2 SNTAGT. V usage is TRBV6-4 and J usage is TRBJ2-3, with 10 positions matching TRBD1. The clonotype was recovered from a girl aged 2 to 9 with cystic fibrosis. Sequenced material: blood. The CDR3 region has the DNA TGTGCCAGCAGGGGGGGACAGGGGAGTTCTAGCACAGATACGCAGTATTTT. Translation gives CASRGGQGSSSTDTQYF.